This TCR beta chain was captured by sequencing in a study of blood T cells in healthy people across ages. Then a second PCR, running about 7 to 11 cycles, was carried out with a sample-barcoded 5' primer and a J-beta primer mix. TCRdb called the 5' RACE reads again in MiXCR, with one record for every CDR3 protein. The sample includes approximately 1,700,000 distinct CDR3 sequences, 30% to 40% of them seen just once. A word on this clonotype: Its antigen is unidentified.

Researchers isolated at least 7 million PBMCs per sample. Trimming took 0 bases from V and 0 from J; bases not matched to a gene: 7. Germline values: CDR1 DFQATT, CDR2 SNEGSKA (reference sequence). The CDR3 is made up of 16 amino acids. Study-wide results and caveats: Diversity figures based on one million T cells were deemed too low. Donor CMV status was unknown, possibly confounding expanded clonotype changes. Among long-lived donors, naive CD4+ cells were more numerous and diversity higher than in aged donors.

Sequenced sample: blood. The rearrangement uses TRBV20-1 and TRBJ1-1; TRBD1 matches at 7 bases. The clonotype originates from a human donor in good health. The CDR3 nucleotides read TGCAGTGCTAGAGATTTGCAGGGGGAGTTGAACACTGAAGCTTTCTTT. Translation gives CSARDLQGELNTEAFF.